This entry describes one T cell receptor (beta chain). The sample originates from a study of control samples from healthy donors and cancer patients. Measured with immunoSEQ multiplex PCR; TCRdb has only the in-frame clones, and not every one. Among some 140,000 clones, roughly nine tenths were seen once, and the ten largest hold around 8.2%. There are 15 residues in the CDR3. Trimming stripped 5 bases from V and 3 bases from J, with 16 bases between. Germline V gene sequence: CDR1 MNHNY, CDR2 SVGAGI (reference sequence). The V gene is TRBV6-6, the J gene TRBJ1-1, with D unresolved. The sequencing sample was made of blood. The receptor's source is a woman in her 30s in good health. Here the CDR3 DNA reads TGTGCCAGCAGTCTAGGGCCCTTGGAGTACACTGAAGCTTTCTTT. Protein sequence: CASSLGPLEYTEAFF.